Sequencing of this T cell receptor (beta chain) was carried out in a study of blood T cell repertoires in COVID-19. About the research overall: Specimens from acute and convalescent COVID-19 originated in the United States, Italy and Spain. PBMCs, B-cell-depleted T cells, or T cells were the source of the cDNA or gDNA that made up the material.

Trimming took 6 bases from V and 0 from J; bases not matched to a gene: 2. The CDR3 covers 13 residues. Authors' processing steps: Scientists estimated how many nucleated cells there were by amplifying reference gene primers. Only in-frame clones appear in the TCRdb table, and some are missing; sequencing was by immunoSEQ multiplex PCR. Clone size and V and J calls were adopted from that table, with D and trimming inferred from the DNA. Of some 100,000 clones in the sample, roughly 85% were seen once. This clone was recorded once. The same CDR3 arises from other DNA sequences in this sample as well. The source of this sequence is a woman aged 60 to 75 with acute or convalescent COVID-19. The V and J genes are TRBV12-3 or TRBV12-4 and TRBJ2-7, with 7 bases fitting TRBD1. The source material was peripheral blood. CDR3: CASSRDSSYEQYF. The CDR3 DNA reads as TGTGCCAGCAGCCGGGACAGCTCCTACGAGCAGTACTTC.